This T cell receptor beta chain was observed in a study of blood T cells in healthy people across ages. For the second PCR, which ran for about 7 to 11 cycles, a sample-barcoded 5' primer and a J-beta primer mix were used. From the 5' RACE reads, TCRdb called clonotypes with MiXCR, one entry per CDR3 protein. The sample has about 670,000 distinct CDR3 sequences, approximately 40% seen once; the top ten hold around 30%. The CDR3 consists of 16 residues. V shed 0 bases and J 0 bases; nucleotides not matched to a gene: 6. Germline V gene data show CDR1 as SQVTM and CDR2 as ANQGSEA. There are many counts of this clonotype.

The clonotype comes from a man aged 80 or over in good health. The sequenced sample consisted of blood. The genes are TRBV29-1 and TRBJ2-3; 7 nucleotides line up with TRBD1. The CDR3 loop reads CSVEDRGIQSTDTQYF. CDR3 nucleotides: TGCAGCGTTGAAGACAGGGGGATTCAGAGCACAGATACGCAGTATTTT.